The 10 T cell receptor beta chains reported below all come from one sample, sequenced in a study of blood T cell repertoires in COVID-19. Sequenced by immunoSEQ multiplex PCR; TCRdb stores in-frame clones only, minus some. The table lists some 350,000 clones, almost 90% of them singletons. What was sequenced was peripheral blood. The receptors come from a woman between 70 and 85 years old with COVID-19, enrolled during active disease.

V and J are TRBV7-6 and TRBJ2-5, with D unclear. With 1 base removed from V and 4 bases from J, the gap between germline ends came to 7 bases. The CDR3 totals 13 residues. The germline gives CDR1 SGHVS, CDR2 FNYEAQ. The CDR3 reads CASSLELRETQYF. The CDR3 DNA is TGTGCCAGCAGCTTAGAGTTGCGAGAGACCCAGTACTTC.

This clone was counted between two and nine times. The chain recombines TRBV2 with TRBJ1-6, with a tentative D call TRBD1 (6 bases). The V gene's germline CDR1 is SNHLY and CDR2 FYNNEI. V was clipped by 4 bases and J by 7 bases, with 14 bases between them. This CDR3 contains 15 residues. The CDR3 sequence: CASSGTGFGNSPLHF. CDR3 DNA: TGTGCCAGCAGTGGAACAGGGTTTGGGAATTCACCCCTCCACTTT.

V gene TRBV2 combines with J gene TRBJ1-1; 8 bases are shared with TRBD1. The germline gives CDR1 SNHLY, CDR2 FYNNEI. Unmatched junction bases numbered 5, after V lost 4 bases and J lost 4 bases. This CDR3 is built from 14 residues. DNA of the CDR3: TGTGCCAGCAGTGCTGGACAGGGAGCCACTGAAGCTTTCTTT. It codes for CASSAGQGATEAFF.

In this sample, this clone turned up a few times. This rearrangement joins TRBV7-2 to TRBJ1-2; tentative D call: TRBD1 (5 bases). Germline V gene sequence: CDR1 SGHTA, CDR2 FQGNSA. The CDR3 spans 17 residues. Trimming removed 5 bases from V and 3 bases from J, with 22 bases in between. DNA for the CDR3: TGTGCCAGCAGCCTAGGCCCCAGGGAAACTGGCGACTATGGCTACACCTTC. The encoded protein is CASSLGPRETGDYGYTF.

The genes are TRBV5-6 and TRBJ2-1, with 9 nucleotides matching TRBD1. The V and J ends lost 3 bases and 9 bases, in that order; junction bases with no gene match: 7. The CDR3 totals 14 residues. Per germline, CDR1 SGHDT and CDR2 YYEEEE. This chain's CDR3 is CASSWVDRGSEQFF. DNA for the CDR3: TGTGCCAGCAGCTGGGTGGACAGGGGAAGTGAGCAGTTCTTC.

V is TRBV7-8 and J is TRBJ2-6; a possible D gene is TRBD2 (5 bases). The CDR3 contains 15 residues. V lost 4 bases and J lost 2, with 9 bases in between. Germline lookup yields CDR1 SGHVS and CDR2 FQNEAQ. CDR3 region: CASSSRGPGANVLTF. The DNA for the CDR3 is TGTGCCAGCAGCTCCCGCGGGCCTGGGGCCAACGTCCTGACTTTC.

J is TRBJ1-3 and V is TRBV28; the D gene is possibly TRBD1 (5 bases). The germline V gene encodes CDR1 MDHEN and CDR2 SYDVKM. The CDR3 is 14 amino acids. The chain's CDR3 is CATGGDGRGNTIYF. DNA for the CDR3: TGTGCGACCGGGGGGGACGGGAGAGGAAACACCATATATTTT.

The chain combines TRBV27 with TRBJ2-2; maybe TRBD1 (6 bases). The CDR3 has 16 residues. V was trimmed by 1 base and J by 6 bases, leaving 15 bases between them. Per the germline V gene, CDR1 is MNHEY and CDR2 is SMNVEV (reference sequence). CDR3 residues: CASSLLGRGVSGELFF. In DNA form, the CDR3 reads TGTGCCAGCAGTTTATTGGGCAGGGGCGTCTCCGGGGAGCTGTTTTTT.

CDR3: CASSLVAGFPDTQYF. For the CDR3, the DNA is TGTGCCAGCAGCTTGGTAGCGGGGTTCCCAGATACGCAGTATTTT. This sequence joins TRBV5-6 and TRBJ2-3; TRBD2 matches at 8 bases. Germline lookup yields CDR1 SGHDT and CDR2 YYEEEE. The CDR3 loop spans 15 amino acids. V trimming: 0 bases; J trimming: 4 bases; junction bases outside the gene matches: 4.

The CDR3 is CASSFGSGYLSSYEQYF. CDR3 DNA: TGTGCCAGCAGCTTCGGCTCAGGGTATCTCAGCTCCTACGAGCAGTACTTC. V is TRBV7-2 and J is TRBJ2-7, with a possible D match to TRBD1 (5 bases). Germline loops: CDR1 SGHTA, CDR2 FQGNSA. CDR3 size: 17 residues. V lost 3 bases and J 0 bases, leaving 18 bases between the germline ends.